This is a list of T cell receptor beta chains from one sample in a study of blood T cells in healthy people across ages. TCRdb re-derived calls from the 5' RACE reads in MiXCR, one entry per CDR3 protein. The sample includes 1.5 million to 2 million distinct CDR3 sequences, roughly 27% of them seen just once. The specimen was blood. All receptors derive from a woman aged 25 to 39 in good health. CDR3s include the opening cysteine and the closing phenylalanine or tryptophan. The order of the fields is J gene, V gene, clone size, D gene, CDR3 protein, CDR3 DNA. D genes are given only for firm matches. The listing skips clone size in some rows; elsewhere it reads once, few, many or a size class.

j_gene: TRBJ2-4; v_gene: TRBV7-9; abundance: NA; d_gene: NA; CDR3aa: CASSSGTSNIQYF; CDR3nt: TGTGCCAGCAGCTCGGGGACATCGAACATTCAGTACTTC
j_gene: TRBJ2-7; v_gene: TRBV5-1; abundance: NA; d_gene: TRBD1; CDR3aa: CASSSGTGGAEQYF; CDR3nt: TGCGCCAGCAGCTCCGGGACAGGGGGCGCCGAGCAGTACTTC
j_gene: TRBJ2-1; v_gene: TRBV7-9; abundance: many; d_gene: NA; CDR3aa: CASSPRGGAPGNEQFF; CDR3nt: TGTGCCAGCAGTCCTCGGGGCGGGGCCCCCGGTAATGAGCAGTTCTTC
j_gene: TRBJ2-5; v_gene: TRBV6-2/TRBV6-3; abundance: many; d_gene: NA; CDR3aa: CASTSGTRGHQETQYF; CDR3nt: TGTGCCAGCACATCGGGGACTCGCGGGCACCAAGAGACCCAGTACTTC
j_gene: TRBJ1-1; v_gene: TRBV20-1; abundance: few; d_gene: NA; CDR3aa: CSALALGRNTEAFF; CDR3nt: TGCAGTGCCTTGGCTTTGGGGAGAAACACTGAAGCTTTCTTT
j_gene: TRBJ2-5; v_gene: TRBV5-5; abundance: many; d_gene: NA; CDR3aa: CASSLGLVEEETQYF; CDR3nt: TGTGCCAGCAGCTTGGGTCTGGTAGAGGAAGAGACCCAGTACTTC
j_gene: TRBJ1-2; v_gene: TRBV5-1; abundance: NA; d_gene: NA; CDR3aa: CASGPGGQGSYGYTF; CDR3nt: TGCGCCAGCGGCCCTGGTGGCCAGGGGAGCTATGGCTACACCTTC
j_gene: TRBJ2-7; v_gene: TRBV7-6; abundance: few; d_gene: NA; CDR3aa: CASSLGHTADEQYF; CDR3nt: TGTGCCAGCAGCTTAGGGCATACGGCGGACGAGCAGTACTTC
j_gene: TRBJ2-1; v_gene: TRBV24-1; abundance: many; d_gene: NA; CDR3aa: CATSDLSRNEQFF; CDR3nt: TGTGCCACCAGTGATTTATCGCGGAATGAGCAGTTCTTC
j_gene: TRBJ2-5; v_gene: TRBV16; abundance: NA; d_gene: NA; CDR3aa: CASSESAYGQYF; CDR3nt: TGTGCCAGCAGCGAGAGCGCCTACGGGCAGTACTTC
j_gene: TRBJ2-1; v_gene: TRBV7-2; abundance: NA; d_gene: NA; CDR3aa: CASSYRPGPYNEQFF; CDR3nt: TGTGCCAGCAGCTATCGTCCCGGGCCCTACAATGAGCAGTTCTTC
j_gene: TRBJ1-5; v_gene: TRBV28; abundance: NA; d_gene: NA; CDR3aa: CAGRNGGPTQPQHF; CDR3nt: TGTGCCGGAAGGAATGGGGGGCCTACTCAGCCCCAGCATTTT
j_gene: TRBJ1-6; v_gene: TRBV2; abundance: NA; d_gene: NA; CDR3aa: CASSGSDSPLHF; CDR3nt: TGTGCCAGCAGCGGAAGCGATTCACCCCTCCACTTT
j_gene: TRBJ2-5; v_gene: TRBV20-1; abundance: NA; d_gene: NA; CDR3aa: CRLGGAGNEQYF; CDR3nt: TGCAGATTAGGGGGGGCCGGGAATGAGCAGTACTTC
j_gene: TRBJ2-5; v_gene: TRBV28; abundance: many; d_gene: TRBD2; CDR3aa: CASSLRGLAGEETQYF; CDR3nt: TGTGCCAGCAGTTTAAGAGGACTAGCGGGGGAGGAGACCCAGTACTTC
j_gene: TRBJ1-2; v_gene: TRBV27; abundance: once; d_gene: NA; CDR3aa: CASRLMGGDGYTF; CDR3nt: TGTGCCAGCAGGTTAATGGGGGGCGATGGCTACACCTTC